This record looks at one T cell receptor (beta chain) sequence and its context. The antigen remains unidentified. The data stem from a study of spatial heterogeneity in lung cancer. Study observations and caveats: Estimation of coverage gave values of 6% to 8% for alpha and over 12% for beta chains in tumor T cells. Regional and ubiquitous nonsynonymous mutations were tracked by counts of regional and ubiquitous expanded TCRs, respectively. Mutation counts in tumors were tracked by counts of expanded intratumoral alpha and beta TCRs.

MiXCR was run by TCRdb on the 5' RACE reads, yielding one entry per CDR3 protein. The table has about 100,000 distinct CDR3 sequences, 4.4% seen once. Noted time point: sample taken at primary tumor resection. Whole RNA came from tumor, nontumor lung or frozen PBMC and was sequenced without being sorted. V was pared by 5 bases and J by 0 bases, with 11 bases between. The CDR3 totals 15 residues. This chain uses TRBV12-3 or TRBV12-4 with TRBJ2-4; D may be TRBD2 (5 bases). This clonotype was obtained from a male donor with early-stage non-small cell lung cancer. Sequenced here: lung tumor tissue, sampled at surgery. The CDR3 loop reads CASSPLRVAKNIQYF. The CDR3 nucleotides read TGTGCCAGCAGTCCCCTGAGGGTAGCCAAAAACATTCAGTACTTC.